This T cell receptor beta chain was sequenced during a study of blood T cell repertoires in COVID-19. Study information: Material from acute and convalescent COVID-19 was sourced from the United States, Italy and Spain. Nucleic acid was either cDNA or gDNA, and it came from T cells, B-cell-depleted T cells, or PBMCs.

Per the original data handling: Reference gene primer amplification gave estimated nucleated cell counts. Only in-frame clones appear in the TCRdb table, and some are missing; sequencing was by immunoSEQ multiplex PCR. Clone size and the V and J calls come from that table; the DNA yielded D and trimming. The sample records approximately 19,000 clones, approximately 91% being singletons. After removal of 3 bases from V and 10 bases from J, the junction contained 8 bases not matched to a gene. This CDR3 region has 14 residues. The germline V gene encodes CDR1 LGHDT and CDR2 YNNKEL (reference sequence).

The clonotype was recovered from a human donor in a cohort sampled during active COVID-19. The donor label of this sample is uncertain. The rearrangement links TRBV3-1 (or the pseudogene TRBV3-2) to TRBJ2-1, with 8 bases identical to TRBD1. The specimen was peripheral blood. CDR3 DNA: TGTGCCAGCAGCCACTGGGACAGGAGCCTGGAGCAGTTCTTC. Translation: CASSHWDRSLEQFF.